This record concerns one TCR beta chain sequence. The antigen is undetermined. This record comes from a study of CD4 T cells in relation to SARS-CoV-2 and coronaviruses. The unexposed donors gave CD4+ T cells in 2011-2018, prior to COVID-19. Isolation of CD4+ T cells took place after approximately eleven days in culture. Clones were sequenced by immunoSEQ multiplex PCR, and TCRdb holds only the in-frame ones, with some missing. The table includes fewer than 15,000 clones, 70% to 80% detected once. The CDR3 has 14 amino acids. Germline CDR1 MNHEY, CDR2 SVGEGT. Trimming took off 0 bases at V and 6 bases at J, with 11 bases between the two ends.

This TCR derives from a human donor in good health. V gene TRBV6-2 or TRBV6-3 combines with J gene TRBJ1-1; D remains unclear. The specimen was CD4+ T cells from PBMCs, cultured in vitro. CDR3 sequence: CASSYSPRSPEAFF. The CDR3 DNA is TGTGCCAGCAGTTACTCTCCCCGGAGCCCTGAAGCTTTCTTT.